This T cell receptor (beta chain) was captured by sequencing in a study of T cell responses to AZD1222 COVID-19 vaccine. Study outcomes and limitations: Baseline seropositives among AZD1222 recipients totaled only five or six.

Per the germline V gene, CDR1 is MGHRA and CDR2 is YSYEKL. V was pared by 0 bases and J by 8 bases, with 8 bases between. This CDR3 spans 13 amino acids. Comments on this clone: The antigen is unknown.

Clones were sequenced by immunoSEQ multiplex PCR, and TCRdb holds only the in-frame ones, with some missing. The top ten clones hold about 15% of a sample with fewer than 120,000 clones, around 90% of them seen once. Pooled in the analysis were second doses at about 4 or about 12 weeks. The V call is TRBV4-1, the J call TRBJ2-1, with D uncertain. The sequence came from an adult who received the AZD1222 COVID-19 vaccine. The material sequenced was peripheral blood, taken 28 days after the second AZD1222 dose. The CDR3 region is CASSQEAPDEQFF. The CDR3 region has the DNA TGCGCCAGCAGCCAAGAGGCGCCTGATGAGCAGTTCTTC.